This TCR beta chain appears in the sequencing data of a study of beta chain features in type 1 diabetes. The V end was cut by 5 bases, the J end by 0 bases, with 11 bases between. CDR3 length: 15 amino acids. Germline V gives CDR1 KGHSH, CDR2 LQKENI. TCRB transcripts that were expressed got sequenced, as all of the isolated RNA had been reverse transcribed. Some clones are missing from TCRdb's copy, which holds only in-frame ones; the method was immunoSEQ multiplex PCR. This table holds 400,000 to 450,000 clones, about 14% found once. The clonotype originates from a man aged 25-45 years in good health. Sequencing input: naive CD4+ T cells from blood. The J gene is TRBJ1-5, the V gene TRBV18; D is undetermined. CDR3 sequence: CASSSRQNSNQPQHF. CDR3 coding DNA: TGTGCCAGCTCATCGCGACAAAATAGCAATCAGCCCCAGCATTTT. The variable domain in full, completed from reference TRBV18 and TRBJ1-5, reads NAGVMQNPRHLVRRRGQEARLRCSPMKGHSHVYWYRQLPEEGLKFMVYLQKENIIDESGMPKERFSAEFPKEGPSILRIQQVVRGDSAAYFCASSSRQNSNQPQHFGDGTRLSIL.